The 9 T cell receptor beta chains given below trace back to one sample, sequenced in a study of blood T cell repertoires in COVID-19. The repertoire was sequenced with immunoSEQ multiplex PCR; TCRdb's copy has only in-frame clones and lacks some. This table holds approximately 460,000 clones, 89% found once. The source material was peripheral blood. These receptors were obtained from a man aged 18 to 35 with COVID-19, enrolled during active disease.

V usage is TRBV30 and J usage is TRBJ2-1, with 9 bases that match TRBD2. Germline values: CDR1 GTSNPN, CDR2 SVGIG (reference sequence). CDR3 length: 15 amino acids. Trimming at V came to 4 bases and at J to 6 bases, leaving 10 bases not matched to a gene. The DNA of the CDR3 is TGTGCCTGGACGTTGGTAGCGGGAGTTGGCAATGAGCAGTTCTTC. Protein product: CAWTLVAGVGNEQFF.

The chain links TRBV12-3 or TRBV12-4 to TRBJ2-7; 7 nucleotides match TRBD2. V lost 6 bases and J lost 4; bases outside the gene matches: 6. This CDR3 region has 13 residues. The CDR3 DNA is TGTGCCAGCAGCTCGACTAGCTGGTACGAGCAGTACTTC. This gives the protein CASSSTSWYEQYF.

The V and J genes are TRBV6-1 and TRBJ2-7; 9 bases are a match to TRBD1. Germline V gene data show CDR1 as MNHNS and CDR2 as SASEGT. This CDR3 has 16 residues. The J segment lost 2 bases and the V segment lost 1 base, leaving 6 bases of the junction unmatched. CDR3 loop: CASSEGVGTGTYEQYF. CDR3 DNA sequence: TGTGCCAGCAGTGAAGGAGTAGGGACAGGGACCTACGAGCAGTACTTC.

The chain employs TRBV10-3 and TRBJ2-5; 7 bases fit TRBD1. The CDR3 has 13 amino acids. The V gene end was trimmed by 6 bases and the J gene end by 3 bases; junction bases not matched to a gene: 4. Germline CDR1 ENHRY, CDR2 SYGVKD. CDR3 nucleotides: TGTGCCATCAGACAAACAGGGGAAGAGACCCAGTACTTC. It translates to CAIRQTGEETQYF.

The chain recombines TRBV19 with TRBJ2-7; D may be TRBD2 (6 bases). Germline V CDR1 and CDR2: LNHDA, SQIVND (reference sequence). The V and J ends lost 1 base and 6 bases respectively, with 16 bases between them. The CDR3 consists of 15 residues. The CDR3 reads CASSIAYVGGTEQYF. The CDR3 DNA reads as TGTGCCAGTAGTATAGCATATGTGGGGGGAACCGAGCAGTACTTC.

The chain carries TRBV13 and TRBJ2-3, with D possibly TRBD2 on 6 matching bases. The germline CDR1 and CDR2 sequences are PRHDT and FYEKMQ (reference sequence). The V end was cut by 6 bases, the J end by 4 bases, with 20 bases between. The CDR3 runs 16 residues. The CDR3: CASRSIQEGGADTQYF. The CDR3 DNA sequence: TGTGCCAGCAGATCCATCCAGGAGGGAGGAGCAGATACGCAGTATTTT.

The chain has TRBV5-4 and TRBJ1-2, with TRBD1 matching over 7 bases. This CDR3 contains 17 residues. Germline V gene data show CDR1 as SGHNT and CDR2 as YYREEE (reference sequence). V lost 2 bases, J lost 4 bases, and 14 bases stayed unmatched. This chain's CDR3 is CASSLELPGQQFYGYTF. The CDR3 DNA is TGTGCCAGCAGCTTAGAGTTGCCGGGACAGCAATTCTATGGCTACACCTTC.

CDR3 DNA sequence: TGTGCCAGCAGTTCTAGCTACGAGCAGTACTTC. Translation: CASSSSYEQYF. The V and J genes are TRBV5-6 and TRBJ2-7; D gene ambiguous. The CDR3 is made up of 11 amino acids. Trimming took off 5 bases at V and 3 bases at J, with 6 bases between the two ends. Germline V lookup: CDR1 SGHDT, CDR2 YYEEEE.

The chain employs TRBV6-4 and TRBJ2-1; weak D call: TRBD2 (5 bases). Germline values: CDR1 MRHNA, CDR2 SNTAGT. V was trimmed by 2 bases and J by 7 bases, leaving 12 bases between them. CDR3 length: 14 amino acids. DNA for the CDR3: TGTGCCAGCAGTGACGGAGGATCGGGAAATGAGCAGTTCTTC. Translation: CASSDGGSGNEQFF.